This T cell receptor beta chain stems from a study of Graves' ophthalmopathy and Graves' hyperthyroidism. This clonotype was picked up many times. Scientists amplified the TCR beta CDR3 regions from RNA transcripts. The first round was an RT-PCR with HTBI primers, and the second round was a multiplex PCR. TCRdb passed the multiplex PCR reads through MiXCR, listing each CDR3 protein once. Of 300,000 to 400,000 distinct CDR3 sequences listed, 17% are singletons. Each diagnosis was determined on the basis of clinical symptoms, serum thyroxine, TRAb, thyroid ultrasound and orbital computed tomography. The sample consisted of peripheral blood. This clonotype was obtained from an adult man with Graves' ophthalmopathy.

The CDR3 reads CASRDRQGNYGYTF. The CDR3 bases are TGTGCCAGCAGGGATAGACAGGGGAACTATGGCTACACCTTC. The chain combines TRBV6-1 with TRBJ1-2, with 8 positions matching TRBD1. This CDR3 is 14 amino acids long. CDR1 is MNHNS and CDR2 is SASEGT in the germline V gene. J lost 2 bases, V lost 6 bases, and 5 bases had no gene match.